This is a list of T cell receptor beta chains from one sample in a study of blood T cell repertoires in COVID-19. The data were produced by immunoSEQ multiplex PCR, yet TCRdb's version contains in-frame clones alone and is incomplete. The data contain about 120,000 clones, about four fifths of them seen just once; the ten biggest clones take up 2% to 2.5%. The sequenced sample consisted of peripheral blood. The source of these receptors is an older man with acute or convalescent COVID-19. CDR3s leave out the opening cysteine and the closing phenylalanine or tryptophan.

j_call cdr3_length v_call cdr3_aa
TRBJ1-6 10 TRBV25-1 ASSAPGSPLH
TRBJ2-7 12 TRBV19 ASSIERGSFEQY
TRBJ2-1 17 TRBV3-1/TRBV3-2 ASSQAAGTSGGQRNEQF
TRBJ1-5 13 TRBV7-2 ASSLAPGVEGPQH
TRBJ2-7 13 TRBV19 ASSGSDRGDHEQY
TRBJ1-5 13 TRBV6-5 ASSNLPGGGQPQH
TRBJ2-5 12 TRBV15 ATSRWTGQETQY
TRBJ2-7 11 TRBV11-3 ASSRGRSYEQY
TRBJ1-6 16 TRBV4-2 ASSQDRSSGLTGSPLH
TRBJ1-1 10 TRBV30 AWNQLNTEAF
TRBJ1-2 13 TRBV4-2 ASSQDYRENYGYT
TRBJ1-2 13 TRBV5-6 ASSLVGDREYGYT
TRBJ2-1 13 TRBV4-3 ASSLGVAGIYEQF
TRBJ1-2 11 TRBV18 ASSPGRGYGYT
TRBJ1-3 14 TRBV7-2 ASSLAGQGSGNTIY
TRBJ1-5 12 TRBV19 ASRKSGSNQPQH
TRBJ1-2 12 TRBV5-1 ASSWATRGVGYT
TRBJ2-1 11 TRBV19 ASSIVEGNEQF
TRBJ1-2 13 TRBV5-1 ASRTRVGRNYGYT
TRBJ1-4 13 TRBV9 ASSPAPATNEKLF
TRBJ2-3 11 TRBV24-1 ATRPDRGDTQY
TRBJ1-5 11 TRBV4-1 ASSQDSFRPQH
TRBJ1-1 12 TRBV7-9 ASSAGQLNTEAF
TRBJ2-7 11 TRBV6-5 ASSPRDSYEQY
TRBJ1-2 11 TRBV11-2 ASSLQGDYGYT